A selection of T cell receptor beta chains follows, all from one sample in a study of PD-L1 blockade in urothelial cancer. Generated by immunoSEQ multiplex PCR, the TCRdb table keeps only in-frame clones and is missing some. Counted here are 95,000 to 100,000 clones, roughly 87% occurring once; the ten biggest clones make up approximately 2%. The sequenced sample was PBMCs, obtained around atezolizumab (anti-PD-L1) treatment. These TCRs come from a man aged 55 to 70 with urothelial cancer. Both conserved end residues are part of each CDR3. The order of the fields is CDR3 DNA, CDR3 protein, J gene, D gene, V gene, CDR3 length, clone size. A D gene is named only where the DNA matches it firmly. Size tells how often a clone was seen (once, few, many) or the class of an expanded clone, and some rows leave it out.

TGTGCCAGCAGTTCCCGGACAGGGACCTACTACGAGCAGTACTTC | CASSSRTGTYYEQYF | TRBJ2-7 | TRBD1 | TRBV28 | 15 | NA
TGTGCCAGCAGCTCCGGGACAGGGGGGTACGAGCAGTACTTC | CASSSGTGGYEQYF | TRBJ2-7 | TRBD1 | TRBV13 | 14 | NA
TGTGCCAGCGGTCCACTAGCGGAAGATTACAATGAGCAGTTCTTC | CASGPLAEDYNEQFF | TRBJ2-1 | TRBD2 | TRBV6-5 | 15 | NA
TGTGCCAGCAGAGGACAGTTGAACACTGAAGCTTTCTTT | CASRGQLNTEAFF | TRBJ1-1 | NA | TRBV28 | 13 | NA
TGTGCCACACTCTCCGGGACAGGGATCTACGAGCAGTACTTC | CATLSGTGIYEQYF | TRBJ2-7 | TRBD1 | TRBV2 | 14 | few
TGTGCCAGCAGTTTCCCGCGGGACTATGGCTACACCTTC | CASSFPRDYGYTF | TRBJ1-2 | NA | TRBV28 | 13 | NA
TGTGCCAGCAGCCCCAATGGACTCCCCTACGAGCAGTACTTC | CASSPNGLPYEQYF | TRBJ2-7 | NA | TRBV7-9 | 14 | NA
TGTGCCAGCAGCCCCAGGGATCGGGAAAAACTGTTTTTT | CASSPRDREKLFF | TRBJ1-4 | NA | TRBV7-2 | 13 | NA
TGTGCCAGCAGCTCCTACGGTGTCACAGATACGCAGTATTTT | CASSSYGVTDTQYF | TRBJ2-3 | NA | TRBV5-6 | 14 | NA
TGTGCCAGCAGCGTAGGGGGCGGGAACTATCCAAATGAGCAGTTCTTC | CASSVGGGNYPNEQFF | TRBJ2-1 | NA | TRBV9 | 16 | NA
TGCGCCAGCAGCTTGGACTTGAACACCGGGGAGCTGTTTTTT | CASSLDLNTGELFF | TRBJ2-2 | NA | TRBV5-1 | 14 | NA
TGTGCCAGCAGCCCTCACCGACAGAGCAATCAGCCCCAGCATTTT | CASSPHRQSNQPQHF | TRBJ1-5 | NA | TRBV28 | 15 | NA
TGTGCCAGCAGTTTTTCCGGGACATGGAACACTGAAGCTTTCTTT | CASSFSGTWNTEAFF | TRBJ1-1 | NA | TRBV27 | 15 | NA
TGTGCCAGTAGCCAAAGACTAGCGGGACAAGAGACCCAGTACTTC | CASSQRLAGQETQYF | TRBJ2-5 | TRBD2 | TRBV19 | 15 | NA
TGCGCCAGCAGCTTGCTAGCGGGGGGACAAGAGACCCAGTACTTC | CASSLLAGGQETQYF | TRBJ2-5 | TRBD2 | TRBV5-1 | 15 | NA
TGTGCCAGCTCACCCCGCGAGTTGGCCAAAAACATTCAGTACTTC | CASSPRELAKNIQYF | TRBJ2-4 | NA | TRBV18 | 15 | NA
TGTGCCAGCAGCTTAGGTTCGCTAGGCAATGAGCAGTTCTTC | CASSLGSLGNEQFF | TRBJ2-1 | NA | TRBV7-2 | 14 | NA
TGTGCCAGCAGCTCCTCCGGGACAGACTATGGCTACACCTTC | CASSSSGTDYGYTF | TRBJ1-2 | TRBD1 | TRBV7-2 | 14 | NA
TGCAGCGTGGGGGGGCAGCTGGACACTGAAGCTTTCTTT | CSVGGQLDTEAFF | TRBJ1-1 | NA | TRBV29-1 | 13 | NA
TGTGCCAGCAGCTTAGTAGTTCGGGGGACCTCGAACTATGGCTACACCTTC | CASSLVVRGTSNYGYTF | TRBJ1-2 | NA | TRBV7-8 | 17 | NA
TGTGCCAGCAGTTTACGACGGAGCGAAGAGACCCAGTACTTC | CASSLRRSEETQYF | TRBJ2-5 | NA | TRBV28 | 14 | NA
TGCGCCAGCAGCGGGCGTGGGACGGGGGTTGATGGCTACACCTTC | CASSGRGTGVDGYTF | TRBJ1-2 | NA | TRBV5-1 | 15 | NA
TGTGCCAGCAGTGGGGGGGCAGGAACTAATGAAAAACTGTTTTTT | CASSGGAGTNEKLFF | TRBJ1-4 | NA | TRBV19 | 15 | NA
TGTGCTAGTGGTTTGAGACAAAAAATGGAGGGACTAGCGACTAGCACAGATACGCAGTATTTT | CASGLRQKMEGLATSTDTQYF | TRBJ2-3 | TRBD2 | TRBV12-5 | 21 | NA
TGTGCCAGCCAGCGGGGGCCCTCCCAAGAGACCCAGTACTTC | CASQRGPSQETQYF | TRBJ2-5 | TRBD2 | TRBV9 | 14 | NA
TGTGCCATCACCCCAGGGGGCACAGCAGATACGCAGTATTTT | CAITPGGTADTQYF | TRBJ2-3 | TRBD1 | TRBV10-3 | 14 | NA
TGTGCCTGGTTCGAGGGGGGGCCCGGCACAGATACGCAGTATTTT | CAWFEGGPGTDTQYF | TRBJ2-3 | NA | TRBV30 | 15 | NA
TGTGCCAGCAGTTCCCTCGGGGAAAAACTGTTTTTT | CASSSLGEKLFF | TRBJ1-4 | NA | TRBV6-6 | 12 | NA
TGTGCCTGGAGTGAGATTGAGGCGCAGTTCTTC | CAWSEIEAQFF | TRBJ2-1 | NA | TRBV30 | 11 | NA
TGTGCCACCAGCATAAGCGGGACCCAGTACTTC | CATSISGTQYF | TRBJ2-5 | NA | TRBV15 | 11 | NA
TGTGCCAGCAGTGAATGGGGGGGCCACGCAATTTCACCCCTCCACTTT | CASSEWGGHAISPLHF | TRBJ1-6 | NA | TRBV6-1 | 16 | NA
TGTGCCAGCACCCCGGGGCGGGGTAACTATGGCTACACCTTC | CASTPGRGNYGYTF | TRBJ1-2 | NA | TRBV7-2 | 14 | NA
TGCAGCGTTGAAGACAGGAACGCGGGACAGGGGACTTCCTTCTCCTACAATGAGCAGTTCTTC | CSVEDRNAGQGTSFSYNEQFF | TRBJ2-1 | TRBD1 | TRBV29-1 | 21 | NA
TGTGCCAGCAGCTCGACAGTTATCACTGAAGCTTTCTTT | CASSSTVITEAFF | TRBJ1-1 | NA | TRBV7-2 | 13 | NA
TGCGCCAGCAGTGGGACTAGCGGGAGTTCCTCCGAGCAGTACTTC | CASSGTSGSSSEQYF | TRBJ2-7 | TRBD2 | TRBV10-1 | 15 | once
TGTGCCAGCAAGCAGGTCAGCGGGAGCCTGGAGTTCTTC | CASKQVSGSLEFF | TRBJ2-1 | TRBD2 | TRBV6-5 | 13 | NA
TGCGCCAGCAGCCAAGATCCGTACGAAATAGGGACTGGTAACACTGAAGCTTTCTTT | CASSQDPYEIGTGNTEAFF | TRBJ1-1 | NA | TRBV4-1 | 19 | NA
TGTGCCAGCAGTAGAATTCGTGGCGGAGGGCCGGAGAATGAGCAGTTCTTC | CASSRIRGGGPENEQFF | TRBJ2-1 | NA | TRBV27 | 17 | NA
TGTGCCAGTAGTATAGGAGTGGTCACTGAAGCTTTCTTT | CASSIGVVTEAFF | TRBJ1-1 | NA | TRBV19 | 13 | NA
TGTGCCAGCAGCTTAGGACTAGCGGTCCCAGAGACCCAGTACTTC | CASSLGLAVPETQYF | TRBJ2-5 | TRBD2 | TRBV7-3 | 15 | NA
TGCGCCAGCAGCTTGGAAGCAGGGGCGTTCACTGAAGCTTTCTTT | CASSLEAGAFTEAFF | TRBJ1-1 | NA | TRBV5-1 | 15 | NA
TGTGCCAGCAGCGTAGGGGGCGGGAGCGCCTACGAGCAGTACTTC | CASSVGGGSAYEQYF | TRBJ2-7 | TRBD2 | TRBV9 | 15 | NA
TGTGCCAGCTCACCACTGACACAGTGGTCCTACAATGAGCAGTTCTTC | CASSPLTQWSYNEQFF | TRBJ2-1 | NA | TRBV18 | 16 | NA
TGCGCCAGCAGCTCACGGACAGGGGGCTCCACAACTAATGAAAAACTGTTTTTT | CASSSRTGGSTTNEKLFF | TRBJ1-4 | TRBD1 | TRBV5-1 | 18 | NA
TGTGCCAGCAGTTTGTCTCCAGGTCTCTACGAGCAGTACTTC | CASSLSPGLYEQYF | TRBJ2-7 | NA | TRBV27 | 14 | NA
TGTGCCAGCAGCCTGACAGGGGACAATGAGCAGTTCTTC | CASSLTGDNEQFF | TRBJ2-1 | TRBD1 | TRBV7-3 | 13 | NA
TGTGCCAGCAGTTTATCGAGAGGGGCGGGGGGGTTTAGCTCCTACAATGAGCAGTTCTTC | CASSLSRGAGGFSSYNEQFF | TRBJ2-1 | TRBD2 | TRBV27 | 20 | NA
TGTGCCAGCGGCGACAGGACTAACTATGGCTACACCTTC | CASGDRTNYGYTF | TRBJ1-2 | NA | TRBV11-2 | 13 | NA